This T cell receptor beta chain was recorded in a study of cytomegalovirus exposure and HLA in healthy donors (dated by TCRdb to about 2017). Context from the whole study: An earlier analysis of 587 of the donors reported 250 to 350 Gb of sequence data and roughly 120 million unique TCR beta sequences obtained from about 200 million T cells. Roughly 290 gigabases of sequencing data and around 85 million unique TCR sequences made up an early release that covered over 550 HLA-typed donors. Of the roughly 400 genotyped donors, approximately 82% fell in the genetic ancestry cluster associated with self-reported Caucasian donors. The study aimed to test whether cataloging public T cell receptors could reveal signatures of past pathogen exposure. The study used immunosequencing to profile the T cell repertoires of 666 subjects and linked those repertoires to cytomegalovirus serostatus. Besides the first cohort of under 700 subjects, a separate validation cohort made up of around 120 different subjects was used. To predict cytomegalovirus infection status, the study brought together high-throughput TCR immunosequencing, statistical association of individual TCRs with disease status, and machine learning. In a later analysis, previously published TCR beta repertoires from 666 donors were re-analyzed and high-resolution HLA genotyping was added so that TCR occurrence patterns could be studied. The later analysis used no new phenotypic data to find candidate immune exposures, relying instead on TCR beta sequences and their occurrence across donors. An earlier analysis of roughly 600 of the donors used high-throughput TCR beta sequencing to judge whether each TCR beta V gene segment behaved as functional or pseudogenic. Alongside the repertoire data, information on donor age, sex, ethnicity and CMV serostatus was compiled. In a later genetic analysis, genome-wide SNP genotypes for about 65% of the 666 donors were used, and that subset was treated as a discovery cohort. Every discovery cohort repertoire had been produced on one sequencing platform. HLA typing covered class I and class II loci at four-digit resolution. Typing coverage differed by locus: A, B, C, DRB1 and DQB1 were typed in roughly 620-630 donors, DQA1 in roughly 510, DPA1 in 600 to 610, and DPB1 in around 440. Because of strong linkage in the cohort, roughly five DR-DQ haplotypes were treated as single units for association and clustering. Among 300 to 500 genotyped donors of the cohort, an average of around 220,000 unique TCR beta nucleotide sequences was sequenced per donor, of which roughly 17% were non-productive.

Library generation was performed with the immunoSEQ multiplex PCR assay. A mixture of 60 forward primers for TCR Vbeta segments and 13 reverse primers for TCR Jbeta segments was used in the multiplex PCR. Amplification of the CDR3 region of rearranged TCR beta genes was performed with a multiplex PCR assay on genomic DNA. The amplified TCR beta libraries were sequenced on the Illumina HiSeq System as 87-base-pair reads. On the study's bioinformatics: Across the 500 to 750 repertoires, a later analysis counted approximately 83 million unique TCR beta chains, roughly 11 million of which were shared by at least two donors. Raw reads were error-corrected and collapsed into unique sequences with a nearest-neighbor algorithm that merged closely related sequences to remove PCR and sequencing errors. V, D and J gene segments were assigned by aligning CDR3 sequences to IMGT reference sequences. Each retained sequence needed at least a six-nucleotide match to both a V gene segment and a J gene segment. Rearrangements were classified as productive when the CDR3 lacked stop codons and remained in frame with V and J, and all other rearrangements were classified as non-productive. Following IMGT convention, CDR3 was defined as the stretch from the second conserved V-encoded cysteine to the conserved J-encoded phenylalanine. Sequences without an unambiguous match to a single V gene segment were excluded from the earlier analysis of a few hundred of the donors. In an earlier analysis of a few hundred of the donors, a V segment was called functional when productive rearrangements were above 56.7%, and segregating when the standard deviation between donors exceeded 5%. A statistical classification framework was developed to diagnose cytomegalovirus status using the catalog of TCR beta chain sequences. In a later analysis, TCR nucleotide sequences were compared against IMGT/GENE-DB human TR gene sequences so that V and J genes could be assigned. The TCRdist pipeline was used in a later analysis to assign CDR3 sequences and most-parsimonious VDJ recombination scenarios. In a later analysis, every TCR beta chain was defined by the combination of its CDR3 amino acid sequence and its V-gene family, and reads without a unique V-gene family were dropped. As a way to deal with suspected cross-contamination and a sequencing artifact, a later analysis dropped 450 to 700 nucleotide sequences that were highly shared and had low generation probability. For each public chain, a later analysis derived a clonal expansion index from normalized ranks of inferred template counts within each repertoire. In a later analysis, generation probabilities were computed using a VDJ recombination model fitted to out-of-frame rearrangements, and the results were checked against IGoR. In a later analysis, TCR-TCR, TCR-HLA and TCR-CMV co-occurrence was scored with hypergeometric tests, and a repertoire-size bias correction was applied to TCR pairs. To estimate false discovery rates, a later analysis permuted the HLA or CMV assignments 20 times. In a later analysis, co-occurring TCRs were grouped using DBSCAN, with TCRdist sequence similarity added in when clustering inside HLA-allele-positive subsets. Repertoires with fewer than 30,000 or more than 120,000 public chains, plus five repertoires with anomalous nucleotide sharing, were excluded from co-occurrence clustering. TCRdb retrieved this table from immuneACCESS and kept in-frame rearrangements only. Not all clones are present; in checked studies, unresolved V genes account for under half, and no reason is known for the remainder. V, J and clone size were drawn from that table, and D and trimming were deduced from the DNA. For this sample there are more than 150,000 clones; approximately 80% appear just once. The top ten constitute roughly 6.4% of the sample.

On this clone itself: Its antigen specificity is not known. The input lacks base qualities; no much larger clone sits a single base away.

Reading the germline V gene gives CDR1 SGHRS and CDR2 YFSETQ. The CDR3 starts with the cysteine, ends with the phenylalanine, and has 15 residues. This entry keeps only the CDR3 DNA: 45 bases, framed from base 1. Trimming accounts for 5 bases at V and 4 bases at J, while the number of junction bases matched to no gene is 9. Study-wide findings and limitations: Three of the identified cytomegalovirus-associated TCR beta chains were confirmed in vitro to be specific for cytomegalovirus antigens. In a later genetic analysis, a missense DCLRE1C variant was associated with V-gene and J-gene trimming of TCR beta chains, and the association was replicated in an independent cohort. The classifier was reported to diagnose cytomegalovirus status with high specificity and sensitivity in both the original and validation cohorts. A further reported finding was that TCR beta sequences accurately predicted the HLA-A and HLA-B alleles for most subjects in the first cohort. The only immune exposure information available for the cohort was CMV serostatus. Because counts were too low, approximately 18 rarely observed V segments, including chromosome 9 orphons, were excluded from the earlier analysis of 500 to 700 of the donors. At a false discovery rate of 0.05, a later analysis linked 15,000 to 20,000 TCR beta sequences to specific HLA alleles. A later analysis found that HLA-associated TCR beta chains were more clonally expanded and had lower generation probabilities than equally common non-associated chains. Because the 87-base-pair reads could not distinguish some IMGT-functional V segments, including TRBV6-2 and TRBV6-3, those segments were excluded. In the study, 150 to 200 TCR beta chains were listed as associated with cytomegalovirus. Correlated functional status among segregating V segments might reflect linkage disequilibrium, but an unknown experimental factor could not be ruled out. The presence/absence analyses assumed that sequencing depth was roughly uniform across donors, and that assumption may not be true. The authors suggested that the approach could potentially be generalized to other disease states and immunological phenotypes. When HLA alleles, especially DR and DQ, strongly co-occurred, TCR associations were difficult to assign to individual alleles. Because some donors lacked HLA typing at each locus, the association tests relied only on the typed subset. Most TCR sequences were seen in very few donors, while some public TCRs were found in many individuals. Most CMV-associated TCR beta chains appeared to be HLA-restricted in a later analysis, and the HLA associations seemed to be driven largely by CMV exposure. A group of highly shared sequence variants was considered likely to be a technical artifact of the sequencing pipeline. According to a later analysis, TCR association rates differed among HLA loci, with DRB1 alleles showing the most associated TCRs and HLA-C alleles showing the fewest. In a later genetic analysis, fewer N-insertions in productive TCRs were reported among donors in an Asian-associated ancestry cluster than the roughly 700-donor mean. In this cohort, only TCR beta chains were sequenced, and detectable features were limited by the absence of alpha or paired-chain data. According to a later analysis, parvovirus B19, influenza, CMV and Epstein-Barr virus appeared linked to several top co-occurrence clusters. In an earlier analysis of approximately 600 of the donors, most TCR beta V segments were observed in productive rearrangements about 87% or about 30% of the time, broadly matching IMGT annotations.

In total, about 650 healthy bone marrow donors made up the cohort. Cohort members were all nominally healthy when sampled, although unrecorded immune exposures were likely present. The donor tested CMV seropositive, placing the donor among the roughly 300 seropositive members of the cohort. A peripheral blood sample was collected from each donor, and TCR beta sequencing was performed on peripheral blood mononuclear cells. The Qiagen DNeasy Blood Extraction Kit was used to extract genomic DNA from the blood cell samples. Material: PBMCs. The clonotype was recovered from a woman in her 40s in good health and CMV-seropositive. The chain was built from TRBV5-1 and TRBJ2-5; TRBD1 lines up with 9 middle nucleotides. The bases are TGCGCCAGCAGTCGAGACACAGGGGGCCGAGAGACCCAGTACTTC. Translated, this gives CASSRDTGGRETQYF.